Here is one TCR beta chain with its context. Methods used by the authors: Nucleated cell number was recorded as an estimate derived from reference gene primer amplification. Clones were read by immunoSEQ multiplex PCR, and TCRdb kept only the in-frame ones, dropping some. The V and J calls and clone size come from that table; D and trimming were worked out from the DNA. The sample includes about 170,000 clones, roughly 81% seen only once; the top ten take under 3.5%. Followed over time, Seattle patients had been enrolled while infection was active. The sample is drawn from a study of blood T cell repertoires in COVID-19. About the research overall: Collection of acute and convalescent COVID-19 samples took place in the United States, Italy and Spain. The cDNA or gDNA used as material had been derived from T cells, B-cell-depleted T cells, or PBMCs.

The sequencing input was peripheral blood. This receptor was obtained from a woman at least 80 years old with COVID-19, enrolled during active disease.

The CDR3 sequence: CASGLQGWDEQYF. CDR3 sequence (DNA): TGTGCTAGTGGCCTACAGGGATGGGACGAGCAGTACTTC. The rearrangement joins TRBV12-5 to TRBJ2-7; D perhaps matches TRBD1 (6 bases). The germline V gene encodes CDR1 LGHNT and CDR2 FRNRAP. This CDR3 region has 13 residues. V gave up 6 bases and J gave up 5 bases, with 14 bases separating them.